The 18 T cell receptor beta chains reported below all come from one sample, sequenced in a study of cytomegalovirus exposure and HLA in healthy donors. PCR primers comprised 60 Vbeta and 13 Jbeta primers. The data were produced by immunoSEQ multiplex PCR, yet TCRdb's version contains in-frame clones alone and is incomplete. There are 130,000 or so clones in the sample; about three fifths occur only once, and roughly 1.9% lies in the top ten. Sequenced material: PBMCs. These receptors originate from a male donor in good health and CMV-seronegative.

The chain has TRBV19 and TRBJ1-4, with D tentatively TRBD1 (6 bases). The V end was cut by 5 bases, the J end by 0 bases, with 10 bases between. Germline V gene sequence: CDR1 LNHDA, CDR2 SQIVND (reference sequence). There are 15 residues in the CDR3. The DNA of the CDR3 is TGTGCCAGTAGTCCTGGACAGACAACTAATGAAAAACTGTTTTTT. It specifies CASSPGQTTNEKLFF.

This clone occurred a few times. The CDR3 here is CASIIGSGNTEAFF. The CDR3 DNA reads TGTGCCAGTATTATCGGGTCGGGGAACACTGAAGCTTTCTTT. The chain couples TRBV6-6 to TRBJ1-1; D ambiguous. From germline, CDR1 is MNHNY and CDR2 SVGAGI (reference sequence). With 9 bases removed from V and 1 base from J, the gap between germline ends came to 15 bases. The length of the CDR3 is 14 residues.

This clone appeared a few times. The V gene is TRBV7-6, the J gene TRBJ2-1; 9 bases map to TRBD1. The V gene end was trimmed by 3 bases and the J gene end by 6 bases; junction bases not matched to a gene: 6. Germline V lookup: CDR1 SGHVS, CDR2 FNYEAQ. CDR3 size: 15 residues. The chain's CDR3 is CASSFPGQGLNEQFF. CDR3 coding DNA: TGTGCCAGCAGCTTTCCGGGACAGGGACTCAATGAGCAGTTCTTC.

This sequence joins TRBV4-1 and TRBJ2-1; D is ambiguous. The V and J ends lost 0 bases and 6 bases respectively, with 15 bases between them. Per germline, CDR1 MGHRA and CDR2 YSYEKL. The CDR3 has 16 residues. The DNA of the CDR3 is TGCGCCAGCAGCCAAGAATGGGCTATGAGCTCCAATGAGCAGTTCTTC. It yields the protein CASSQEWAMSSNEQFF.

This chain links TRBV5-4 with TRBJ1-2; possibly TRBD1 for D (5 bases). CDR1 SGHNT and CDR2 YYREEE come from the germline V gene (reference sequence). The ends were cut back, 5 bases at V and 3 bases at J, with 17 bases in the middle. This CDR3 has 15 amino acids. The CDR3 bases are TGTGCCAGCAGGGGCGGGATTGCGGGGGACTATGGCTACACCTTC. As protein: CASRGGIAGDYGYTF.

The sample holds a few counts of this clone. This chain links TRBV7-3 with TRBJ2-2; 8 nucleotides match TRBD1. The CDR3 runs to 13 residues. Germline-derived CDR1 and CDR2 are SGHTA and FQGTGA. The trim removed 5 bases at V and 5 bases at J, leaving 1 base unmatched. For the CDR3, the DNA is TGTGCCAGCAGCCGACAGGGGACCGGGGAGCTGTTTTTT. Translating it yields CASSRQGTGELFF.

This clone showed up just once. The gene calls are TRBV7-3 and TRBJ1-4; D may be TRBD1 (6 bases). The CDR3 covers 16 residues. Per germline, CDR1 SGHTA and CDR2 FQGTGA. Trimming took 5 bases from V and 4 from J, leaving 17 bases between them. In nucleotides, the CDR3 is TGTGCCAGCAGCACATCCAGGGGCCCGGGTAATGAAAAACTGTTTTTT. As protein: CASSTSRGPGNEKLFF.

The chain has TRBV7-2 and TRBJ2-5, with 13 bases aligning to TRBD2. The V gene end was trimmed by 5 bases and the J gene end by 4 bases; junction bases not matched to a gene: 7. This CDR3 contains 16 residues. CDR1 is SGHTA and CDR2 is FQGNSA in the germline V gene. The CDR3 DNA follows: TGTGCCAGCAGCCCAGGACTAGCGGGGGCGGCAGAGACCCAGTACTTC. Encoded protein: CASSPGLAGAAETQYF.

In nucleotides, the CDR3 is TGTGCCAGCAGTTTTTCCGGGACTGACTCCTACGAGCAGTACTTC. Residues: CASSFSGTDSYEQYF. The chain uses TRBV27 and TRBJ2-7, with D possibly matching TRBD2 (6 bases). Trimming cost V 3 bases and J 0 bases, with 12 bases left between them. Per the germline V gene, CDR1 is MNHEY and CDR2 is SMNVEV (reference sequence). The CDR3 length is 15 residues.

The genes are TRBV9 and TRBJ2-7; 10 nucleotides agree with TRBD1. Germline-derived CDR1 and CDR2 are SGDLS and YYNGEE. The CDR3 totals 14 residues. With V trimmed by 0 bases and J by 5 bases, 2 bases remained unmatched. In DNA, the CDR3 is TGTGCCAGCAGCGTAGGGGACAGGGGTAACGAGCAGTACTTC. Protein product: CASSVGDRGNEQYF.

This sequence joins TRBV29-1 and TRBJ2-5; D is ambiguous. Deletions cut 4 bases from V and 1 base from J, with 4 bases between. There are 11 residues in the CDR3. Per germline, CDR1 SQVTM and CDR2 ANQGSEA. CDR3 DNA sequence: TGCAGCGTTGTGCGCCAAGAGACCCAGTACTTC. This codes for CSVVRQETQYF.

This clone came up a few times. The CDR3 here is CSVPTGYSTGELFF. DNA for the CDR3: TGCAGCGTTCCCACAGGGTATAGCACCGGGGAGCTGTTTTTT. The chain uses TRBV29-1 and TRBJ2-2; the D gene is possibly TRBD1 (6 bases). Between the trimmed V and J ends, which lost 5 bases and 4 bases, there was a span of 14 bases. The germline V gene has CDR1 SQVTM and CDR2 ANQGSEA. This CDR3 contains 14 residues.

The sample holds a few counts of this clone. The genes are TRBV10-3 and TRBJ2-3; the D gene is possibly TRBD2 (6 bases). The CDR3 spans 11 residues. Germline V CDR1 and CDR2: ENHRY, SYGVKD. V gave up 10 bases and J gave up 6 bases, with 11 bases separating them. CDR3 residues: CATDRGDTQYF. The CDR3 DNA reads TGTGCCACAGACCGGGGGGATACGCAGTATTTT.

This chain uses TRBV6-5 with TRBJ1-5; no definite D call. The CDR3 has 13 residues. V was cut by 7 bases and J by 7 bases, with 14 bases left in between. Per germline, CDR1 MNHEY and CDR2 SVGAGI. The CDR3 is CASTPKGGQPQHF. The DNA for the CDR3 is TGTGCCAGCACCCCTAAGGGCGGGCAGCCCCAGCATTTT.

In this sample, this clone turned up once. The V call is TRBV7-9, the J call TRBJ2-7, with 7 bases matching TRBD2. Germline CDR1 is SEHNR and CDR2 is FQNEAQ (reference sequence). With 3 bases clipped from V and 5 bases from J, the junction kept 4 bases outside the gene matches. The CDR3 runs to 13 residues. This chain's CDR3 is CASSFRTRDEQYF. Here the CDR3 DNA reads TGTGCCAGCAGCTTCAGGACTAGAGACGAGCAGTACTTC.

The chain couples TRBV5-1 to TRBJ2-5; D remains unclear. The CDR3 totals 15 residues. Germline lookup yields CDR1 SGHRS and CDR2 YFSETQ. Trimming pared 0 bases from V and 4 bases from J, leaving 13 bases between. The CDR3 sequence: CASSLVEVASETQYF. CDR3 nucleotides: TGCGCCAGCAGCTTGGTAGAGGTTGCATCAGAGACCCAGTACTTC.

V usage is TRBV10-1 and J usage is TRBJ2-2, with a tentative D call TRBD1 (6 bases). Germline CDR1 is WNHNN and CDR2 is SYGVQD (reference sequence). The CDR3 covers 15 residues. Trimming removed 6 bases at V and 4 bases at J, with 15 bases between. The CDR3 nucleotides read TGCGCCAGCAGACCCAACAGGGTAGTCACCGGGGAGCTGTTTTTT. Translated: CASRPNRVVTGELFF.

This clone was seen a single time. CDR3 amino acids: CSVNRDRGHGYTF. CDR3 in DNA: TGCAGCGTTAACCGGGACAGGGGGCATGGCTACACCTTC. The chain employs TRBV29-1 and TRBJ1-2; 12 bases fit TRBD1. The CDR3 consists of 13 residues. Germline CDR1 and CDR2: SQVTM and ANQGSEA. Trimming took 5 bases from V and 6 from J; bases not matched to a gene: 4.